This TCR beta chain was sequenced for a study of blood T cell repertoires in COVID-19. Whole-study context: The origin of the acute and convalescent COVID-19 samples was the United States, Italy and Spain. Sources were T cells, B-cell-depleted T cells, or PBMCs; the material itself was cDNA or gDNA.

Repertoires were generated with immunoSEQ multiplex PCR, while TCRdb's copy carries only in-frame clones and drops some. The sample records 200,000 to 250,000 clones, 86% being singletons. Deletions cut 6 bases from V and 1 base from J, with 6 bases between. Per the germline V gene, CDR1 is MNHEY and CDR2 is SVGAGI. The CDR3 spans 12 residues. The study assigned cohorts using participant-reported clinical history. This TCR was recovered from a woman in her thirties or forties with acute COVID-19. The genes are TRBV6-5 and TRBJ1-1; D not resolved. Material: PBMCs or T cells enriched from blood (not recorded which). The CDR3 nucleotides are TGTGCCAGCAGCAGTGGGAACACTGAAGCTTTCTTT. This gives the protein CASSSGNTEAFF.